Listed below are T cell receptor beta chains from one sample, sequenced in a study of CD8 T cells in Susac syndrome. A single record per CDR3 protein comes from TCRdb applying MiXCR to the immunoSEQ multiplex PCR reads. In the table there are 150,000 to 180,000 distinct CDR3 sequences, approximately 94% of which are singletons. Sequenced: CD8+ T cells from PBMCs. The receptors stem from a human donor with multiple sclerosis. The CDR3 runs from the conserved cysteine through the conserved F or W. Each record gives: CDR3 length, J gene, D gene, clone size, V gene, CDR3 DNA, CDR3 protein. D genes are given only for firm matches. The size field is filled for only some rows; it gives once, few, many or a size class.

14,TRBJ2-2,TRBD2,NA,TRBV20-1,TGCAGTGCTAGCCTAGCGGGGCTCGCCGGGGAGCTGTTTTTT,CSASLAGLAGELFF
15,TRBJ2-7,TRBD2,NA,TRBV4-1,TGCGCCAGCAGCCAAGAGGGTAGCGGGGTCTACGAGCAGTACTTC,CASSQEGSGVYEQYF
14,TRBJ2-1,NA,once,TRBV5-8,TGTGCCAATATTTTTAGCGGCTCCTACAATGAGCAGTTCTTC,CANIFSGSYNEQFF
13,TRBJ2-1,NA,NA,TRBV20-1,TGCAGTGCTAGAGATATTTCATACAATGAGCAGTTCTTC,CSARDISYNEQFF
14,TRBJ1-1,NA,NA,TRBV27,TGTGCCAGCAGTTTGGCAGGGGCGGATACTGAAGCTTTCTTT,CASSLAGADTEAFF
13,TRBJ2-3,NA,NA,TRBV6-6,TGTGCCAGCAACTGGATTAGCACAGATACGCAGTATTTT,CASNWISTDTQYF
15,TRBJ2-7,NA,once,TRBV27,TGTGCCAGCAGGCCCGGTTGGGACAATACGTACGAGCAGTACTTC,CASRPGWDNTYEQYF
17,TRBJ2-2,NA,NA,TRBV6-5,TGTGCCAGCAGTTACTCACCCGGCGGGCTTCGTGTCGGGGAGCTGTTTTTT,CASSYSPGGLRVGELFF
13,TRBJ1-1,NA,NA,TRBV3-1,TGTGCCAGCAGACGGGCCATGAACACTGAAGCTTTCTTT,CASRRAMNTEAFF
14,TRBJ1-5,TRBD1,NA,TRBV30,TGTGCCTGGAGTCCCGGACAGGTCAATCAGCCCCAGCATTTT,CAWSPGQVNQPQHF
14,TRBJ2-5,NA,NA,TRBV2,TGTGCCAGCAGTGAAGGTCGGCGGGTTGAGACCCAGTACTTC,CASSEGRRVETQYF
14,TRBJ2-3,NA,NA,TRBV5-4,TGTGCCACTATACAGGACTCCAACACAGATACGCAGTATTTT,CATIQDSNTDTQYF
15,TRBJ2-7,NA,NA,TRBV4-1,TGCGCCAGCAGCCATCAAATAGGGGGAACCTACGAGCAGTACTTC,CASSHQIGGTYEQYF
16,TRBJ1-1,TRBD1,NA,TRBV27,TGTGCCAGCAGTCTCCTCCGTACAGGGGGCGACACTGAAGCTTTCTTT,CASSLLRTGGDTEAFF
15,TRBJ1-5,TRBD1,NA,TRBV20-1,TGCAGTGCTAGAGACCGGACAGGAGGCAATCAGCCCCAGCATTTT,CSARDRTGGNQPQHF